This paragraph reports one T cell receptor beta chain. This receptor's antigen is unknown. Qualities for individual bases were not recorded, and no much larger clone is one base off. V ends up 7 bases short and J 5 bases short, with an unmatched junction base count of 4. Reading from cysteine to phenylalanine, the CDR3 counts 14 amino acids. This entry keeps only the CDR3 DNA: 42 bases, framed from base 1. Reading the germline V gene gives CDR1 MGHDK and CDR2 SYGVNS. This record belongs to a study of beta chain features in type 1 diabetes (dated by TCRdb to 2016 to 2019). A note on the overall study: No differences in mean age, gender distribution, total cell number or subset yield were found between patients and healthy donors. Across all samples, fewer than 130 million sorted cells were examined, and cell number per subset correlated strongly with RNA yield. The study compared TCRB repertoires of sorted circulating CD4+ T cell subsets between recently diagnosed type 1 diabetes patients and matched healthy donors. Regulatory and stem cell-like memory subsets were isolated from only 8 patients and roughly eight healthy donors, whereas naive and central memory subsets came from all 30 or so donors.

Study-level results and caveats: Sequencing cDNA rather than genomic DNA could over-represent highly expressing activated cells, although activation and CD3 levels did not differ between groups. PCR might favor shorter templates, but patient and control samples were amplified and corrected together, so any skew would affect both groups equally. At VDJ recombination sites, type 1 diabetes patients had fewer insertions and more deleted nucleotides, which implies abnormalities in thymic rearrangement. Because the HLA sub-analyses included only small numbers of individuals, any influence of HLA type on TCRB rearrangement was left unresolved. In all four CD4+ subsets, TCRB CDR3 length was moderately but significantly shorter in type 1 diabetes patients. Naive, central memory and regulatory TCRB repertoires appeared to be more alike among patients than among healthy donors.

The entire isolated RNA was reverse transcribed using the High Capacity cDNA Reverse Transcription Kit, and thus expressed TCRB transcripts were sequenced. Deep immunoSEQ sequencing was applied to naive, central memory and regulatory T cell samples, giving an average of approximately 4 million total reads per sample. Sorted cells were lysed in RLT buffer and RNA was extracted with DNase-treated RNeasy Micro or Mini kits, depending on cell number. Each cell subset was processed separately to prevent cross-contamination, with patient and healthy donor samples processed together. TCRB sequences were amplified from cDNA with the immunoSEQ multiplex PCR, producing 87-bp fragments spanning the CDR3 region. Sequencing of the amplicons was performed on the Illumina HiSeq platform. In the source study's methods: PCR bias was computationally corrected using synthetic template baselines, reads within Hamming distance 2 were collapsed, and singletons that could not be merged were discarded. Reads were aligned against IMGT to assign V, D and J genes, CDR3 length and insertions or deletions at six rearrangement sites. Within each subset, clonotype counts were normalized to sorted cell number, after which true diversity and Gini coefficients were computed with the tcR R package. Repertoire sharing was quantified using the overlap coefficient calculated on TCRB nucleotide sequences. As a proxy for the pre-selection repertoire, out-of-frame TCRB sequences from naive cells were analyzed. Imported from immuneACCESS, the table was reduced by TCRdb to in-frame sequences with V and J called. These copies leave out some clones; in studies compared against another copy, an unresolved V gene accounts for under half, and the cause of the remainder is not known. V and J calls and clone size are copied from that table; D and trimming were computed from the DNA. The sample table shows just under 150,000 clones, and about 10% are seen once. The ten largest clones capture under 1.5% of the sample.

Each donor gave one peripheral blood draw, averaging around 0.11 L, which was collected into heparinised tubes. A BD FACSAria II and a panel including CD45RO, CCR7, CD25, CD127, CD95 and CD27 were used to sort naive, central memory, regulatory and stem cell-like memory CD4+ T cells. All sorted populations exceeded 95% purity. Right away, PBMCs were isolated by Lymphoprep density gradient centrifugation and were stained directly, with no culture step. So that batch effects would be minimized, each experiment stained and sorted samples in pairs, pairing one healthy donor with one patient. This chain is built from TRBV25-1 and TRBJ2-3, and TRBD2 matches 12 of the central bases. The source is a man younger than 35 in good health. Sequenced sample: naive CD4+ T cells from blood. The intended sense of this specimen's cell subset or site label: true naive CD4+ T cells. CDR3 protein: CASNRLAGEDTQYF. The DNA sequence is given as TGTGCCAGCAACAGACTAGCGGGGGAAGATACGCAGTATTTT.